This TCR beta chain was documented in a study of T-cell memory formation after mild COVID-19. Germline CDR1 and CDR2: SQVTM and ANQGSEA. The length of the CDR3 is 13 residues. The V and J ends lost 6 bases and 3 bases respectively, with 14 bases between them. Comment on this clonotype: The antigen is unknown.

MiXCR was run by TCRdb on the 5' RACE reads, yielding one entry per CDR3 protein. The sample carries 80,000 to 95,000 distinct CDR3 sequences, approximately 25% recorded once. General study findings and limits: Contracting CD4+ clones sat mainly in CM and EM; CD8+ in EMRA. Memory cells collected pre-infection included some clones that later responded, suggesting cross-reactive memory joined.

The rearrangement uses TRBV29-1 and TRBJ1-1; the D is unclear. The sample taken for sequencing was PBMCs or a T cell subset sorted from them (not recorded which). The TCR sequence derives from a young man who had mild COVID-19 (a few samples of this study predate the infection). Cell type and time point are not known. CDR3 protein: CSVDTRAHTEAFF. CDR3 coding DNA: TGCAGCGTGGATACTAGGGCCCACACTGAAGCTTTCTTT.